Listed here are 8 T cell receptor beta chains from one sample, sequenced in a study of cytomegalovirus exposure and HLA in healthy donors. The PCR employed 60 Vbeta primers together with 13 Jbeta primers. Produced via immunoSEQ multiplex PCR; TCRdb's table is partial and in-frame only. The table lists 110,000 to 150,000 clones, approximately 79% of them singletons. The sequencing sample was made of PBMCs. Source of these receptors: a woman between 50 and 59 years old in good health and CMV-seropositive.

This clone was detected only a few times. The V gene is TRBV5-1, the J gene TRBJ2-3, with 15 bases aligning to TRBD2. The germline V gene has CDR1 SGHRS and CDR2 YFSETQ. This CDR3 has 14 residues. Trimming removed 5 bases from V and 14 bases from J; junction bases left unmatched: 9. The CDR3, as DNA: TGCGCCAGCAGTCTGGGGACTAGCGGGGGGCGCTCGTATTTT. Translated: CASSLGTSGGRSYF.

This sequence joins TRBV15 and TRBJ1-4; D not certain. The germline V gene has CDR1 LNHNV and CDR2 YYDKDF (reference sequence). V lost 0 bases, J lost 8 bases, and 16 bases lay in between. CDR3 length equals 16 residues. In DNA form, the CDR3 reads TGTGCCACCAGCAGAGATGTAAGTTTCGGTCAAGAAAAACTGTTTTTT. It codes for CATSRDVSFGQEKLFF.

This rearrangement joins TRBV11-2 to TRBJ2-1, with 9 bases aligning to TRBD1. This CDR3 spans 16 amino acids. V shed 5 bases, J shed 5 bases, and the junction held 10 bases outside the gene matches. CDR1 and CDR2 (germline): SGHAT, FQNNGV. CDR3 amino acids: CASSAGTGILDNEQFF. CDR3 coding DNA: TGTGCCAGCAGCGCCGGGACAGGGATTCTTGACAATGAGCAGTTCTTC.

The sample holds one count of this clone. The gene calls are TRBV7-6 and TRBJ2-5; 8 bases map to TRBD1. This CDR3 has 15 residues. The germline V gene has CDR1 SGHVS and CDR2 FNYEAQ. Germline trimming cut 1 base from V and 2 bases from J; bases unmatched to any gene: 3. In DNA form, the CDR3 reads TGTGCCAGCAGCTTAGGACAGGGGAAACAAGAGACCCAGTACTTC. Amino acid sequence: CASSLGQGKQETQYF.

This clone has only one observation. The J gene is TRBJ1-2, the V gene TRBV6-1, with TRBD1 as a possible D gene (5 bases). The CDR3 loop spans 13 amino acids. V lost 3 bases, J lost 8 bases, and 13 bases lay in between. CDR1 and CDR2 (germline): MNHNS, SASEGT. Here the CDR3 DNA reads TGTGCCAGCAGTGACCGACAGAATCACGGCTACACCTTC. Translation: CASSDRQNHGYTF.

The J gene is TRBJ2-7, the V gene TRBV5-5; possibly TRBD1 for D (6 bases). Deletions cut 1 base from V and 4 bases from J, with 15 bases between. Looked up from germline, CDR1 is SGHKS and CDR2 is YYEKEE (reference sequence). The CDR3 runs 15 residues. The CDR3 loop is CASSLLSGEGYEQYF. The CDR3 DNA reads TGTGCCAGCAGCTTGTTGTCAGGGGAAGGTTACGAGCAGTACTTC.

This clone has a single count. The chain employs TRBV7-9 and TRBJ2-2; weak D call: TRBD1 (6 bases). The ends were cut back, 6 bases at V and 3 bases at J, with 17 bases in the middle. Germline loops: CDR1 SEHNR, CDR2 FQNEAQ (reference sequence). The CDR3 totals 16 residues. CDR3 amino acids: CASRAPYRVDTGELFF. The CDR3 DNA is TGTGCCAGCAGGGCGCCTTACAGGGTGGACACCGGGGAGCTGTTTTTT.

The chain employs TRBV28 and TRBJ1-5, with 7 bases aligning to TRBD1. The CDR3 spans 14 residues. Germline V CDR1 and CDR2: MDHEN, SYDVKM. V shed 6 bases, J shed 3 bases, and the junction held 5 bases outside the gene matches. The CDR3 here is CASRHDRDNQPQHF. The CDR3 DNA is TGTGCCAGCAGGCATGACAGGGACAATCAGCCCCAGCATTTT. Variable domain in full (rest from reference TRBV28 and TRBJ1-5): DVKVTQSSRYLVKRTGEKVFLECVQDMDHENMFWYRQDPGLGLRLIYFSYDVKMKEKGDIPEGYSVSREKKERFSLILESASTNQTSMYLCASRHDRDNQPQHFGDGTRLSIL.